The clone carrying this T cell receptor (beta chain) was detected only a few times. What it recognizes is unknown. After 5'RACE with constant-segment primers, TCR alpha and TCR beta cDNA libraries carrying sample barcodes and UMIs were obtained. MiXCR, applied by TCRdb to the 5' RACE reads, yields one record per CDR3 protein. The sample contains about 110,000 distinct CDR3 sequences, approximately 13% of which appear only once. The data stem from a study of T-cell memory formation after mild COVID-19. Study-wide context: The two donors had largely donor-specific TCR clusters. General observations from the study: Shrinking CD4+ clones were chiefly CM and EM; CD8+ ones were chiefly EMRA. SARS-CoV-2 specificity was not confirmed for second-wave clones peaking on day 37.

CDR3 size: 15 residues. V lost 4 bases to trimming and J lost 3 bases, with 16 bases between them. In germline, CDR1 is SGHRS, CDR2 YFSETQ. Sequenced sample: PBMCs or a T cell subset sorted from them (not recorded which). The chain has TRBV5-1 and TRBJ1-1, with D maybe TRBD1 (5 bases). The clonotype comes from an adult woman who had mild COVID-19 (a few samples of this study predate the infection). Cell type and time point are not known. The CDR3 DNA is TGCGCCAGCAGCCCCGGACGGGGGGGTGACACTGAAGCTTTCTTT. It specifies CASSPGRGGDTEAFF.